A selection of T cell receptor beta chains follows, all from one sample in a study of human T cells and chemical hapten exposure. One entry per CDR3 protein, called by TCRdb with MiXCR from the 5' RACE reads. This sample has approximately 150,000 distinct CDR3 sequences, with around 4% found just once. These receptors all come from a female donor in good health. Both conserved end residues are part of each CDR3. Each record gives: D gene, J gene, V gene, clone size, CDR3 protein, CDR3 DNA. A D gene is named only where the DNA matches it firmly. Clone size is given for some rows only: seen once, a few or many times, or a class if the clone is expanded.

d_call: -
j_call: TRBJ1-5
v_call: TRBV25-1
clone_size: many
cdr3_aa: CASTPTRGVQPQHF
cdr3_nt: TGTGCCAGCACCCCCACACGAGGGGTCCAGCCCCAGCATTTT

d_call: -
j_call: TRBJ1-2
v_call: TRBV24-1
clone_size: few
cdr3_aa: CATSQGLIYGYTF
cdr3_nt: TGTGCCACCAGCCAGGGCCTAATCTATGGCTACACCTTC

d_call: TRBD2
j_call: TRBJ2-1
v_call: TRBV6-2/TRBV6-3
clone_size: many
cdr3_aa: CASSTPSGGSRGEQFF
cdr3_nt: TGTGCCAGCAGTACCCCCAGCGGGGGGTCTCGGGGTGAGCAGTTCTTC

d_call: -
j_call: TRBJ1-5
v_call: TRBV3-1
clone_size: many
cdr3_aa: CASSSDRFQPQHF
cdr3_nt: TGTGCCAGCAGCTCCGACAGGTTTCAGCCCCAGCATTTT

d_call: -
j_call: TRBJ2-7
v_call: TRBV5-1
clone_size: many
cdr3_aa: CASSLRSSSYEQYF
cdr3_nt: TGCGCCAGCAGCTTGAGGTCCAGCTCCTACGAGCAGTACTTC

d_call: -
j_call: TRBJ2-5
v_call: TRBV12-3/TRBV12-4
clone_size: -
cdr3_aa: CASSTRGETQYF
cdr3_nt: TGTGCCAGCAGCACACGCGGGGAGACCCAGTACTTC

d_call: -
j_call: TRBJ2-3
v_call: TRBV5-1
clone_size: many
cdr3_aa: CASSGGPSSTDTQYF
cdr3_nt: TGCGCCAGCAGCGGGGGTCCTAGTAGCACAGATACGCAGTATTTT

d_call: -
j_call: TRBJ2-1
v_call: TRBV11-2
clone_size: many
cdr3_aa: CASSLGIDYNEQFF
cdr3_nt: TGTGCCAGCAGCTTAGGTATAGATTACAATGAGCAGTTCTTC

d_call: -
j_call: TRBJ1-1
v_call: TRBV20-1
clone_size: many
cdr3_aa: CSAPSQGGYTEAFF
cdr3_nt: TGCAGTGCCCCCTCTCAAGGAGGGTACACTGAAGCTTTCTTT

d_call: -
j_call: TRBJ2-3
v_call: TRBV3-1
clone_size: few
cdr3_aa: CASSQDFSSRTDTQYF
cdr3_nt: TGTGCCAGCAGCCAAGATTTTAGTAGCAGGACAGATACGCAGTATTTT

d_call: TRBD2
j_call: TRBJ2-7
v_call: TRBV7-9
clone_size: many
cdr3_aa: CASSASDSGATYEQYF
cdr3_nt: TGTGCCAGCAGCGCCTCCGATAGCGGGGCAACCTACGAGCAGTACTTC

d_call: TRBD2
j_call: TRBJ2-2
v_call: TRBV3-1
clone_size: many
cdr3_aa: CASSQDGGDTGELFF
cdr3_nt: TGTGCCAGCAGCCAAGACGGGGGGGACACCGGGGAGCTGTTTTTT

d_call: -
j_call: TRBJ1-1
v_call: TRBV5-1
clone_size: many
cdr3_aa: CASSLVPGAGNTEAFF
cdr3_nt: TGCGCCAGCAGCTTGGTTCCGGGGGCGGGGAACACTGAAGCTTTCTTT

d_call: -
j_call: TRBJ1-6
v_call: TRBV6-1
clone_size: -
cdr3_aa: CASSEAPGAGDSPLHF
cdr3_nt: TGTGCCAGCAGTGAAGCCCCGGGGGCAGGCGATTCACCCCTCCACTTT

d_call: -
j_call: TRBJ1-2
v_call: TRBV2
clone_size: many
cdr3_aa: CASSEGTVSSYTF
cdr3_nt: TGTGCCAGCAGCGAAGGGACCGTGTCTTCCTACACCTTC

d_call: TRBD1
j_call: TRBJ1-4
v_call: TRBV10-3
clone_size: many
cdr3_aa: CAISGTGDREKLFF
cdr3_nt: TGTGCCATCAGTGGGACAGGGGACCGTGAAAAACTGTTTTTT

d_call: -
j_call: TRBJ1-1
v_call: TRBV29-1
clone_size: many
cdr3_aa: CSGWTANTEAFF
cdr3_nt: TGCAGCGGTTGGACAGCGAACACTGAAGCTTTCTTT

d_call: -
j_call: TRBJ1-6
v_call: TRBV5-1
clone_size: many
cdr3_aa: CASSLVGGLYSPLHF
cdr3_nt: TGCGCCAGCAGCTTGGTTGGAGGGTTGTATTCACCCCTCCACTTT

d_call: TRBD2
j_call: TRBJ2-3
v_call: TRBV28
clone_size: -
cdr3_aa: CASSLLLAGGADTQYF
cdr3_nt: TGTGCCAGCAGTTTACTACTAGCGGGGGGCGCAGATACGCAGTATTTT

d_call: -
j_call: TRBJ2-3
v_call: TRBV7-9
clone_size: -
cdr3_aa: CASSLVDTSTDTQYF
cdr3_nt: TGTGCCAGCAGCTTAGTGGACACTAGCACAGATACGCAGTATTTT

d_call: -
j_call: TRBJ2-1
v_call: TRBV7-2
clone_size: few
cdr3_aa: CASSLFDRRSYNEQFF
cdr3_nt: TGTGCCAGCAGCTTATTTGACAGAAGATCATACAATGAGCAGTTCTTC

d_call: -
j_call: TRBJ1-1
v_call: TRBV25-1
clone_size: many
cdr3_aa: CASSEVSIYTEAFF
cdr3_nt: TGTGCCAGCAGTGAGGTTTCCATATACACTGAAGCTTTCTTT

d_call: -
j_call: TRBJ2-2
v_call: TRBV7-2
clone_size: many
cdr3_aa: CASSLFGGKNTGELFF
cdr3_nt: TGTGCCAGCAGCTTATTTGGGGGGAAGAACACCGGGGAGCTGTTTTTT

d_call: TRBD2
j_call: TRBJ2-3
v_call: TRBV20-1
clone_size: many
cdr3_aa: CSGGGGTDTQYF
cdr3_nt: TGCAGTGGGGGGGGGGGCACAGATACGCAGTATTTT

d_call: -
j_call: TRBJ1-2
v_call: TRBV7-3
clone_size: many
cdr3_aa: CASSKGAEANYGYTF
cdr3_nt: TGTGCCAGCAGCAAAGGGGCCGAAGCTAACTATGGCTACACCTTC

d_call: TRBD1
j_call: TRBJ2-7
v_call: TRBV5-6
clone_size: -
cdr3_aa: CASSLGDRSSYEQYF
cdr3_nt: TGTGCCAGCAGCTTGGGGGACAGGAGCTCCTACGAGCAGTACTTC

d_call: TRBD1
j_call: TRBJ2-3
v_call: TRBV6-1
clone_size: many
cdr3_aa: CASVGQGRTDTQYF
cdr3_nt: TGTGCCAGCGTCGGACAGGGCCGGACAGATACGCAGTATTTT

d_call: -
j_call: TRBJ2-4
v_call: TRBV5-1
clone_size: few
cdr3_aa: CASSPHSYSTDVGAKNIQYF
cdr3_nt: TGCGCCAGCAGCCCACACTCCTACTCGACGGATGTAGGAGCCAAAAACATTCAGTACTTC

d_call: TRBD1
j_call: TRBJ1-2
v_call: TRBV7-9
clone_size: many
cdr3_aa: CASSLAYGTVLNYGYTF
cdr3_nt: TGTGCCAGCAGCTTAGCGTACGGGACAGTCCTTAACTATGGCTACACCTTC

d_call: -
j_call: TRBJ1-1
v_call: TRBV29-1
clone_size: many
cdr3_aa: CSARGAMNTEAFF
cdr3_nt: TGCAGCGCTCGTGGGGCCATGAACACTGAAGCTTTCTTT

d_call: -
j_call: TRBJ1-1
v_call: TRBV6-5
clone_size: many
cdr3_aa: CASSWGLGEAFF
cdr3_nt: TGTGCCAGCAGCTGGGGACTCGGTGAAGCTTTCTTT

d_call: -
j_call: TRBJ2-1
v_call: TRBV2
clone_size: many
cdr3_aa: CASSTVSRNEQFF
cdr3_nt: TGTGCCAGCTCGACAGTATCCCGCAATGAGCAGTTCTTC

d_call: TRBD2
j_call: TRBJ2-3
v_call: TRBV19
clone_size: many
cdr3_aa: CASRYTGGNTDTQYF
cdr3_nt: TGTGCCAGTAGATATACGGGGGGGAACACAGATACGCAGTATTTT

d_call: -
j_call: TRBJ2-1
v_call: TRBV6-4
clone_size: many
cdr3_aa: CASILTPVGGLRYEQFF
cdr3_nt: TGTGCCAGCATCCTGACACCGGTTGGGGGGCTCCGCTATGAGCAGTTCTTC

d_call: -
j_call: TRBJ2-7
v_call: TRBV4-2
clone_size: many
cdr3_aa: CASSQVGGGRGYEQYF
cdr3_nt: TGTGCCAGCAGCCAAGTTGGGGGAGGCAGGGGGTACGAGCAGTACTTC

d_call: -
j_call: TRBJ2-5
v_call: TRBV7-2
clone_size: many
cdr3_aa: CASTARTANFQETQYF
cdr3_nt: TGTGCCAGCACTGCGAGGACAGCCAACTTCCAAGAGACCCAGTACTTC

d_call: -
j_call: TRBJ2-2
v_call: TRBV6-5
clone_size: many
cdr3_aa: CASSYSASLGTGELFF
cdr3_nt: TGTGCCAGCAGTTACTCGGCCAGCCTAGGGACCGGGGAGCTGTTTTTT

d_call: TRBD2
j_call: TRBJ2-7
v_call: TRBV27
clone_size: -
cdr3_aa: CASSSGGNYEQYF
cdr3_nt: TGTGCCAGCAGTAGCGGGGGAAACTACGAGCAGTACTTC

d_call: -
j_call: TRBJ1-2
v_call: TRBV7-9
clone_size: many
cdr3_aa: CASSLYIGKHYGYTF
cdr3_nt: TGTGCCAGCAGCTTATATATCGGAAAACACTATGGCTACACCTTC

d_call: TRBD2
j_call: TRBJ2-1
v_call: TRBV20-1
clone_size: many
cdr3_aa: CSATPGSGGTYNEQFF
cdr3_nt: TGCAGTGCTACCCCGGGAAGCGGGGGGACCTACAATGAGCAGTTCTTC

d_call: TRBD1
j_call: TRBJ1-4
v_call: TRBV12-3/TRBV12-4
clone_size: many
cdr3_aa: CASSKGQGAANEKLFF
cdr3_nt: TGTGCCAGCAGTAAAGGACAGGGGGCGGCTAATGAAAAACTGTTTTTT

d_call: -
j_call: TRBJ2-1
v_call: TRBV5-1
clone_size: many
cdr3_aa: CASSLDRDYNEQFF
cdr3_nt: TGCGCCAGCAGCTTGGACAGGGACTACAATGAGCAGTTCTTC

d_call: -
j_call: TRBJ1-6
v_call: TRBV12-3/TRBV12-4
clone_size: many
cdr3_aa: CASSLAQGVGSPLHF
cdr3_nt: TGTGCCAGCAGTTTAGCGCAAGGGGTAGGCTCACCCCTCCACTTT